This T cell receptor beta chain was obtained from a study of blood T cell repertoires in COVID-19. Study as a whole: COVID-19 samples collected from the United States, Italy and Spain covered acute and convalescent phases. PBMCs, B-cell-depleted T cells, or T cells were the source of the cDNA or gDNA that made up the material.

Under the authors' procedure: Reference gene primer amplification gave estimated nucleated cell counts. The method was immunoSEQ multiplex PCR; TCRdb's version includes in-frame clones alone and lacks a portion of them. V and J calls and clone size are as listed in that table; D and trimming were resolved from the DNA. The sample lists 80,000 to 100,000 clones; under 80% were seen once. The receptor was isolated from a man between 70 and 80 years old with COVID-19, enrolled during active disease. Sequenced: peripheral blood.

This CDR3 is CASSLSGTHYEQYF. CDR3 in DNA: TGTGCCAGCAGCCTTAGCGGGACCCACTACGAGCAGTACTTC. The genes are TRBV5-4 and TRBJ2-7, with 8 bases fitting TRBD2. The CDR3 contains 14 residues. Germline lookup yields CDR1 SGHNT and CDR2 YYREEE (reference sequence). The trim removed 4 bases at V and 3 bases at J, leaving 6 bases unmatched. Using reference TRBV5-4 and TRBJ2-7 for the parts outside the CDR3, the full variable domain is ETGVTQSPTHLIKTRGQQVTLRCSSQSGHNTVSWYQQALGQGPQFIFQYYREEENGRGNFPPRFSGLQFPNYSSELNVNALELDDSALYLCASSLSGTHYEQYFGPGTRLTVT.